Presented here are 8 T cell receptor beta chains from one specimen sequenced in a study of liver allograft versus peripheral blood T cells. Study-wide background: Transplanted livers and recipients' peripheral blood had their T cell receptor repertoires compared.

MiXCR, applied by TCRdb to the reads, yields one record per CDR3 protein. The sample consists of 2,500 to 3,500 distinct CDR3 sequences, approximately 15% of them appearing once. All receptors come from a human patient who had a liver transplant. Some T cells may trace back to the graft donor.

This clonotype was seen many times. The gene calls are TRBV6-1 and TRBJ2-7; 8 positions agree with TRBD1. V shed 7 bases and J 6 bases; nucleotides not matched to a gene: 8. The CDR3 is made up of 13 amino acids. CDR1 is MNHNS, CDR2 SASEGT, per germline. CDR3 nucleotide sequence: TGTGCCAGCACCCTGGACAGGGACGGCGAGCAGTACTTC. This sequence encodes CASTLDRDGEQYF.

This clonotype is termed medium-sized. The rearrangement uses TRBV19 and TRBJ2-1; D might be TRBD1 or TRBD2, each matching 5 bases. This CDR3 contains 15 residues. Trimming cost V 5 bases and J 5 bases, with 16 bases left between them. Germline CDR1 and CDR2: LNHDA and SQIVND (reference sequence). The CDR3 DNA reads TGTGCCAGTAGTGTGGGACCTCTAGAACACAATGAGCAGTTCTTC. This encodes CASSVGPLEHNEQFF.

This clonotype has at least ten counts. This chain joins TRBV6-1 and TRBJ1-5, with a tentative D call TRBD1 (5 bases). Trimming took off 7 bases at V and 0 bases at J, with 16 bases between the two ends. Germline V gene lookup returns CDR1 MNHNS and CDR2 SASEGT. The CDR3 is 16 residues long. CDR3 sequence reads: CASIDGPGFSNQPQHF. CDR3 in DNA: TGTGCCAGCATCGACGGCCCAGGGTTTAGCAATCAGCCCCAGCATTTT.

This clonotype was observed many times. This chain uses TRBV12-5 with TRBJ1-2, with D hard to call. Germline assignment: CDR1 LGHNT and CDR2 FRNRAP. The ends were cut back, 4 bases at V and 14 bases at J, with 23 bases in the middle. The length of the CDR3 is 14 residues. CDR3 DNA: TGTGCTAGTGGTTCTTTACGCCCCCCGGAAGTCAATACCTTC. This codes for CASGSLRPPEVNTF.

A few counts support this clonotype. The chain links TRBV20-1 to TRBJ1-4; the D gene is possibly TRBD1 (5 bases). With 1 base removed from V and 10 bases from J, the gap between germline ends came to 13 bases. Germline lookup yields CDR1 DFQATT and CDR2 SNEGSKA (reference sequence). The CDR3 extends over 13 amino acids. As DNA, the CDR3 is TGCAGTGCTAGAGCCCAGGGATCGGGAAAACTGTTTTTT. Translating it yields CSARAQGSGKLFF.

This clonotype has at least ten counts. CDR3 coding DNA: TGTGCCAGCAGTGAAGCTAGGAGTAGCAGCTATGGCTACACCTTC. It translates to CASSEARSSSYGYTF. This chain links TRBV6-1 with TRBJ1-2; D is unclear. CDR1 and CDR2 (germline): MNHNS, SASEGT. V lost 0 bases, J lost 4 bases, and 12 bases lay in between. This CDR3 has 15 residues.

This clonotype was recorded once. A much larger clone differs from this one at a single base, so this may be a read error. The CDR3 spells CNVELTGGYEQYF. CDR3 in DNA: TGCAACGTTGAACTTACAGGGGGCTACGAGCAGTACTTC. The chain combines TRBV29-1 with TRBJ2-7, with 8 bases aligning to TRBD1. The CDR3 covers 13 residues. Germline assignment: CDR1 SQVTM and CDR2 ANQGSEA.

This clonotype is labeled medium-sized. In nucleotides, the CDR3 is TGTGCCAGCAGCCCCCCCGGTGGCTACGAGCAGTACTTC. It specifies CASSPPGGYEQYF. The chain recombines TRBV7-2 with TRBJ2-7, with D uncertain. The length of the CDR3 is 13 residues. V dropped 5 bases and J dropped 3 bases, with 11 bases sitting between them. Germline loops: CDR1 SGHTA, CDR2 FQGNSA.